This T cell receptor (beta chain) is drawn from a study of Tregs in tolerant kidney transplant recipients. Study results and caveats: The most relevant donor-specific Treg TCRbeta repertoire apparently came from expansion with activated donor B cells.

This table comes from immunoSEQ multiplex PCR, and its TCRdb copy is limited to in-frame clones, with some not included. The sample has some 250,000 clones, around 82% seen once. Points on this clone: Its antigen remains unknown.

The sample taken for sequencing was CD4+ T cells from blood. This sequence was found in a human donor in good health.

CDR3 region: CASSEDSYNEQFF. CDR3 in DNA: TGTGCCAGCAGCGAGGACAGCTACAATGAGCAGTTCTTC. The rearrangement links TRBV7-9 to TRBJ2-1, with a tentative D call TRBD1 (6 bases). Per germline, CDR1 SEHNR and CDR2 FQNEAQ (reference sequence). Deletions cut 5 bases from V and 3 bases from J, with 8 bases between. The CDR3 consists of 13 residues.